The source of this TCR beta chain is a study of PD-L1 blockade in urothelial cancer. The overall study: When blood samples were assessed, the median T cell count was about 140,000. General study points: Below-median pretreatment blood TCR clonality was a predictor of better survival.

On this clone: Its specificity is unknown.

V was clipped by 5 bases and J by 3 bases, with 14 bases between them. Germline-derived CDR1 and CDR2 are MNHNS and SASEGT. This CDR3 region has 15 residues. Synthetic TCR analog templates were spiked into each PCR. Data came from immunoSEQ multiplex PCR; TCRdb stores just in-frame clones and leaves some out. The sample has about 35,000 clones; 84% are singletons. The time point here: peripheral blood 6 weeks after treatment start. This receptor was obtained from a man aged 35 to 55 with urothelial cancer. This sample comprised PBMCs, obtained around atezolizumab (anti-PD-L1) treatment. V usage is TRBV6-1 and J usage is TRBJ1-5, with D possibly TRBD1 on 5 matching bases. CDR3 protein: CASSLEKGNNQPQHF. In nucleotides, the CDR3 is TGTGCCAGCAGTCTGGAAAAGGGGAACAATCAGCCCCAGCATTTT.